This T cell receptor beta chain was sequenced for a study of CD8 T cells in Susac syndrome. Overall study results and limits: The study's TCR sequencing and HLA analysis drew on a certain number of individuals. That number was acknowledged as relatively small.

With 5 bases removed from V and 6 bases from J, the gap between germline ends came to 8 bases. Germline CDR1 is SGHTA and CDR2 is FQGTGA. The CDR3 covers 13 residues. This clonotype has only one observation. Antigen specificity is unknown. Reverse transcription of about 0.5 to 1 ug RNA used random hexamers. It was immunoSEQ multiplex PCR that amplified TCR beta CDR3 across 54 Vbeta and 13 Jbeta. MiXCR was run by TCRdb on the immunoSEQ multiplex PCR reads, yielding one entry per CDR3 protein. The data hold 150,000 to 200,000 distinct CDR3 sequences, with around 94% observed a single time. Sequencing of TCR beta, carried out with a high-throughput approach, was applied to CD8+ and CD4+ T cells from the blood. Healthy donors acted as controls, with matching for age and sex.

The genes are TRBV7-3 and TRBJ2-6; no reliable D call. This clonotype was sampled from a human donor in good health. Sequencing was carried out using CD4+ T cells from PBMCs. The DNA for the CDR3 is TGTGCCAGCAGCCCCTCCGCGGCCAACGTCCTGACTTTC. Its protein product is CASSPSAANVLTF.